The next 32 T cell receptor beta chains were all read from a single sample in a study of blood T cells in healthy people across ages. The second PCR ran about 6 to 12 cycles with a sample-barcoded 5' primer and J-beta primers. TCRdb redid the calling of the 5' RACE reads with MiXCR, one entry per CDR3 protein. Among approximately 790,000 distinct CDR3 sequences listed, under 80% were seen once. Specimen: blood. These receptor sequences come from a man aged 25 to 45 in good health.

The chain has TRBV12-3 or TRBV12-4 and TRBJ2-5, with 9 nucleotides matching TRBD2. The length of the CDR3 is 15 residues. V was clipped by 5 bases and J by 4 bases; unmatched bases: 8. CDR3 loop: CASSLRLAVIETQYF. The CDR3, as DNA: TGTGCCAGCAGTCTGAGACTAGCGGTTATAGAGACCCAGTACTTC.

This chain joins TRBV9 and TRBJ2-1, with a possible D match to TRBD2 (7 bases). The V gene lost 0 bases and the J gene lost 9 bases, with 13 bases spanning the gap. The CDR3 is 14 amino acids. Germline values: CDR1 SGDLS, CDR2 YYNGEE. The CDR3 DNA reads TGTGCCAGCAGCGTAGGGGGGGGCCAGGGTGAGCAGTTCTTC. Translating it yields CASSVGGGQGEQFF.

This clonotype has more than one count but fewer than ten. The chain employs TRBV27 and TRBJ2-4; TRBD1 matches 8 bases. Germline CDR1 is MNHEY and CDR2 is SMNVEV (reference sequence). The CDR3 length is 17 residues. Trimming cost V 5 bases and J 0 bases; bases outside gene matches: 9. The CDR3 sequence is CASSTPDRDGAKNIQYF. CDR3 DNA: TGTGCCAGCAGTACCCCGGACAGGGACGGAGCCAAAAACATTCAGTACTTC.

The chain has TRBV29-1 and TRBJ2-3, with 8 positions matching TRBD1. This CDR3 spans 15 amino acids. After removal of 3 bases from V and 4 bases from J, the junction contained 9 bases not matched to a gene. The germline V gene encodes CDR1 SQVTM and CDR2 ANQGSEA. CDR3 nucleotide sequence: TGCAGCGTTGAGGCCAGGGGGCTCGGCGCAGATACGCAGTATTTT. The encoded protein is CSVEARGLGADTQYF.

The chain recombines TRBV28 with TRBJ1-5; 7 nucleotides align to TRBD1. J gave up 3 bases and V 8 bases, and 7 bases lay outside the gene matches. The germline gives CDR1 MDHEN, CDR2 SYDVKM. The CDR3 totals 14 residues. The CDR3 here is CASLGQLFNQPQHF. CDR3 DNA: TGTGCCAGCTTGGGACAGTTGTTCAATCAGCCCCAGCATTTT. Full variable domain (rest looked up from reference TRBV28 and TRBJ1-5): DVKVTQSSRYLVKRTGEKVFLECVQDMDHENMFWYRQDPGLGLRLIYFSYDVKMKEKGDIPEGYSVSREKKERFSLILESASTNQTSMYLCASLGQLFNQPQHFGDGTRLSIL.

This clonotype appeared a single time. The chain is built from TRBV6-2 or TRBV6-3 and TRBJ2-3; D might be TRBD1 (5 bases). CDR3 length: 16 residues. Trimming cost V 2 bases and J 2 bases, with 14 bases left between them. CDR1 and CDR2 from the germline V gene are MNHEY and SVGEGT. CDR3 sequence: CASSYPSRDATDTQYF. The CDR3 nucleotides are TGTGCCAGCAGTTACCCTTCCAGGGATGCCACAGATACGCAGTATTTT.

Points on this clonotype: The junction departs from germline at one end; a sequencing error may be responsible. The chain combines TRBV4-3 with TRBJ2-6, with 10 bases identical to TRBD1. This CDR3 region has 17 residues. The V gene's germline CDR1 is LGHNA and CDR2 YSLEER. CDR3 coding DNA: TGCACCAGCAGCCAGACAGGGGGCTATTCTGGGGCCAACGTCCTGACTTTC. As protein: CTSSQTGGYSGANVLTF.

The chain carries TRBV13 and TRBJ2-1, with a weak D call TRBD2 (5 bases). The last part of the DNA fits TRBJ2-7 better; the J call may be wrong. This CDR3 has 13 residues. Germline assignment: CDR1 PRHDT and CDR2 FYEKMQ (reference sequence). The CDR3 protein is CASSSIGGNEQYF. The CDR3 DNA is TGTGCCAGCAGCTCGATCGGAGGAAATGAGCAGTACTTC.

The chain combines TRBV20-1 with TRBJ1-2; the D is unclear. V shed 7 bases and J shed 7 bases, with 4 bases lying between them. The germline V gene has CDR1 DFQATT and CDR2 SNEGSKA (reference sequence). The CDR3 is 8 residues long. The CDR3 coding sequence is TGCAGTGGCGTTGGCTACACCTTC. Translated: CSGVGYTF.

The V and J genes are TRBV6-5 and TRBJ2-1, with TRBD1 as a possible D gene (6 bases). The CDR3 loop spans 15 amino acids. V was shortened by 6 bases and J by 7 bases, with 19 bases between the two germline ends. Germline CDR1 reads MNHEY; CDR2 reads SVGAGI. For the CDR3, the DNA is TGTGCCAGCAGGGAACCCCTGGGACAACGGAATGAGCAGTTCTTC. Translating gives CASREPLGQRNEQFF.

The chain carries TRBV5-6 and TRBJ2-1; D perhaps matches TRBD2 (5 bases). From germline, CDR1 is SGHDT and CDR2 YYEEEE. The CDR3 spans 13 residues. Between the trimmed V and J ends, which lost 7 bases and 7 bases, there was a span of 15 bases. The CDR3 sequence is CASCLAFGNEQFF. CDR3 DNA sequence: TGTGCCAGCTGTCTAGCATTCGGAAATGAGCAGTTCTTC. Combining the CDR3 with reference TRBV5-6 and TRBJ2-1 gives the whole variable domain DAGVTQSPTHLIKTRGQQVTLRCSPKSGHDTVSWYQQALGQGPQFIFQYYEEEERQRGNFPDRFSGHQFPNYSSELNVNALLLGDSALYLCASCLAFGNEQFFGPGTRLTVL.

This rearrangement joins TRBV20-1 to TRBJ2-4; D might be TRBD1 (6 bases). The J call may not be correct, given that the DNA end is closer to TRBJ2-7. CDR1 DFQATT and CDR2 SNEGSKA come from the germline V gene (reference sequence). CDR3 size: 13 residues. As DNA, the CDR3 is TGCAGTGCTAGAGCGGACAGAGTTTACGAGCAGTACTTC. Its protein is CSARADRVYEQYF.

This clonotype was observed a handful of times. The chain combines TRBV28 with TRBJ2-7, with D perhaps TRBD2 (5 bases). Germline V gene sequence: CDR1 MDHEN, CDR2 SYDVKM. Trimming pared 2 bases from V and 6 bases from J, leaving 11 bases between. The CDR3 totals 13 residues. The CDR3 region has the DNA TGTGCCAGCAGTTTACTGGTAGGAGGCGAGCAGTACTTC. Residues: CASSLLVGGEQYF.

V and J are TRBV11-2 and TRBJ1-2; TRBD1 matches 9 bases. Per the germline V gene, CDR1 is SGHAT and CDR2 is FQNNGV. The CDR3 is 15 residues long. J lost 8 bases, V lost 7 bases, and 14 bases had no gene match. The CDR3 region has the DNA TGTGCCAGCACTAGAGCGGGGACAGGGCTGGAAGGCTACACCTTC. As protein: CASTRAGTGLEGYTF.

There are a few counts of this clonotype. The chain has TRBV7-2 and TRBJ2-7; D is ambiguous. The CDR3 has 13 amino acids. Trimming took 5 bases from V and 4 from J, leaving 12 bases between them. CDR1 is SGHTA and CDR2 is FQGNSA in the germline V gene. The CDR3 DNA reads as TGTGCCAGCAGCCCCCCAGTGAGGTACGAGCAGTACTTC. Protein: CASSPPVRYEQYF.

The chain combines TRBV7-9 with TRBJ2-2, with D possibly being TRBD2 (6 bases). Germline V gene sequence: CDR1 SEHNR, CDR2 FQNEAQ (reference sequence). This CDR3 spans 14 amino acids. Trimming cost V 2 bases and J 6 bases, with 10 bases left between them. CDR3: CASSLRGSSGELFF. DNA for the CDR3: TGTGCCAGCAGCTTACGGGGGTCGTCCGGGGAGCTGTTTTTT.

The chain employs TRBV7-6 and TRBJ2-4; the D call may be TRBD1 or TRBD2 (6 bases each). The DNA end is more similar to TRBJ2-7, so the J call may be wrong. CDR3 length: 14 residues. Germline CDR1 is SGHVS and CDR2 is FNYEAQ. As DNA, the CDR3 is TGTGCCAGCGCATCGCCGGGGGCGACCTACGAGCAGTACTTC. This gives the protein CASASPGATYEQYF.

J is TRBJ2-1 and V is TRBV5-1; no definite D call. Germline V gives CDR1 SGHRS, CDR2 YFSETQ. The CDR3 length is 15 residues. V lost 8 bases, J lost 5 bases, and 20 bases lay in between. As DNA, the CDR3 is TGCGCCAGTAAGCTAGAAGGCGGTACCGACAATGAGCAGTTCTTC. This codes for CASKLEGGTDNEQFF.

This clonotype was detected only a few times. The chain joins TRBV20-1 to TRBJ2-4; D is undetermined. The germline V gene encodes CDR1 DFQATT and CDR2 SNEGSKA (reference sequence). V was pared by 3 bases and J by 14 bases, with 17 bases between. The CDR3 length is 12 residues. CDR3 residues: CSASSQSPEEYF. DNA for the CDR3: TGCAGTGCTAGCTCACAATCTCCTGAGGAGTACTTC.

The chain carries TRBV20-1 and TRBJ2-1, with a weak D call TRBD2 (6 bases). Germline lookup yields CDR1 DFQATT and CDR2 SNEGSKA (reference sequence). The CDR3 sequence is 12 residues long. Trimming took 3 bases from V and 10 from J, leaving 13 bases between them. CDR3 sequence reads: CSASQRRGEQFF. The CDR3 DNA follows: TGCAGTGCTAGCCAGCGCCGGGGGGAGCAGTTCTTC.

This clonotype was observed a handful of times. The chain uses TRBV24-1 and TRBJ2-2; maybe TRBD2 (5 bases). Germline values: CDR1 KGHDR, CDR2 SFDVKD. V gave up 4 bases and J gave up 7 bases, with 6 bases separating them. CDR3 length: 12 amino acids. The CDR3 reads CATSEEGGELFF. In nucleotides, the CDR3 is TGTGCCACCAGTGAAGAGGGCGGGGAGCTGTTTTTT.

V is TRBV4-1 and J is TRBJ1-1; the D is unclear. Per germline, CDR1 MGHRA and CDR2 YSYEKL. Trimming shortened V by 0 bases and J by 3 bases, and 8 bases separated the two germline ends. The CDR3 covers 14 residues. The CDR3 DNA sequence: TGCGCCAGCAGCCAAGATGGGCTAGACACTGAAGCTTTCTTT. It encodes CASSQDGLDTEAFF.

The chain carries TRBV4-3 and TRBJ1-2; no definite D call. The V gene lost 0 bases and the J gene lost 2 bases, with 10 bases spanning the gap. This CDR3 region has 15 residues. In germline, CDR1 is LGHNA, CDR2 YSLEER. The CDR3, as DNA: TGCGCCAGCAGCCAAGATGCCTCCAAAAACTATGGCTACACCTTC. The encoded protein is CASSQDASKNYGYTF.

This clonotype has more than one count but fewer than ten. The chain is built from TRBV9 and TRBJ2-1; TRBD1 might be the D (6 bases). The CDR3 sequence is 16 residues long. Germline values: CDR1 SGDLS, CDR2 YYNGEE. V was clipped by 0 bases and J by 0 bases, with 10 bases between them. The CDR3 loop reads CASSVEGRGSYNEQFF. The CDR3 nucleotides are TGTGCCAGCAGCGTAGAGGGCAGGGGCTCCTACAATGAGCAGTTCTTC.

This clonotype was found many times. The chain combines TRBV20-1 with TRBJ2-5, with D perhaps assigned TRBD1 or TRBD2 (5 bases each). Deletions cut 3 bases from V and 6 bases from J, with 17 bases between. This CDR3 has 14 residues. The germline V gene encodes CDR1 DFQATT and CDR2 SNEGSKA (reference sequence). CDR3 amino acids: CSASPSQGEQTQYF. The CDR3 region has the DNA TGCAGTGCTAGCCCCTCGCAGGGAGAACAGACCCAGTACTTC.

The genes are TRBV28 and TRBJ2-1, with unresolved D. This CDR3 comprises 15 residues. Germline V CDR1 and CDR2: MDHEN, SYDVKM. Trimming removed 5 bases from V and 0 bases from J, with 11 bases in between. CDR3 amino acids: CASSTHGPSYNEQFF. The DNA for the CDR3 is TGTGCCAGCAGTACCCACGGCCCCTCCTACAATGAGCAGTTCTTC. The complete variable domain, with remaining parts taken from reference TRBV28 and TRBJ2-1, reads DVKVTQSSRYLVKRTGEKVFLECVQDMDHENMFWYRQDPGLGLRLIYFSYDVKMKEKGDIPEGYSVSREKKERFSLILESASTNQTSMYLCASSTHGPSYNEQFFGPGTRLTVL.

This chain uses TRBV27 with TRBJ2-3; perhaps TRBD2 as D (5 bases). The V and J ends lost 3 bases and 4 bases respectively, with 14 bases between them. Germline CDR1 and CDR2: MNHEY and SMNVEV (reference sequence). This CDR3 is built from 15 residues. CDR3 bases: TGTGCCAGCAGTTTGTTTCTAGCAGCCCCAGATACGCAGTATTTT. Its protein product is CASSLFLAAPDTQYF.

The V gene is TRBV4-3, the J gene TRBJ2-4; weak D call: TRBD2 (5 bases). TRBJ2-7 explains the end of the DNA better; the J call may be wrong. The CDR3 loop spans 13 amino acids. CDR1 LGHNA and CDR2 YSLEER come from the germline V gene. This CDR3 reads CASSRGRDYEQYF. The CDR3 DNA reads as TGCGCCAGCAGCCGCGGGCGTGACTACGAGCAGTACTTC.

This clonotype was detected only a few times. This chain links TRBV6-5 with TRBJ2-7; D remains unclear. Matching the DNA end better, TRBJ2-4 makes the J call doubtful. The CDR3 extends over 13 amino acids. Per germline, CDR1 MNHEY and CDR2 SVGAGI. The CDR3 nucleotides are TGTGCCAGCAGGCCTTCCAATGGAAACATTCAGTACTTC. This translates into CASRPSNGNIQYF.

CDR3 in amino acids: CSDLTGGGNYGYTF. Here the CDR3 DNA reads TGCAGCGATCTGACAGGGGGAGGTAACTATGGCTACACCTTC. The chain recombines TRBV29-1 with TRBJ1-2, with 9 bases fitting TRBD1. The germline V gene has CDR1 SQVTM and CDR2 ANQGSEA. The CDR3 length is 14 residues. V shed 7 bases, J shed 1 base, and the junction held 7 bases outside the gene matches.

CDR3 loop: CASSARGGVNEQFF. The CDR3 nucleotides read TGTGCCAGCAGCGCCCGCGGGGGGGTAAATGAGCAGTTCTTC. This sequence joins TRBV9 and TRBJ2-1; 9 nucleotides align to TRBD2. The germline gives CDR1 SGDLS, CDR2 YYNGEE. This CDR3 region has 14 residues. V gave up 3 bases and J gave up 7 bases; unmatched junction bases: 5.

The chain couples TRBV11-2 to TRBJ2-5; perhaps TRBD2 as D (6 bases). Germline CDR1 and CDR2: SGHAT and FQNNGV. This CDR3 is built from 14 residues. V lost 6 bases to trimming and J lost 11 bases, with 22 bases between them. Here the CDR3 reads CASSLRGGDNEQYF. CDR3 nucleotides: TGTGCCAGCAGTCTCCGGGGAGGAGACAATGAGCAGTACTTC.